This record covers a single T cell receptor beta chain. The antigen is not known. Method: immunoSEQ multiplex PCR; TCRdb's copy keeps in-frame clones and lacks some. Counted here are some 90,000 clones, about 89% occurring once; the ten biggest clones make up 1.5% to 2%. This entry belongs to a study of OX40 agonist ivuxolimab in advanced cancers. Study-wide results and limits: Antigen specificity remained undetermined for the expanded peripheral T cells.

Germline CDR1 reads MNHNY; CDR2 reads SVGAGI (reference sequence). The CDR3 totals 13 residues. V lost 6 bases and J 1 base, leaving 10 bases between the germline ends. V usage is TRBV6-6 and J usage is TRBJ2-7, with D tentatively TRBD1 (6 bases). Source: CD4+ or CD8+ T cells sorted from blood, taken in a trial of the OX40 agonist ivuxolimab. This receptor was obtained from an adult with an advanced solid tumor such as melanoma, head and neck, liver or kidney cancer. The CDR3 nucleotides read TGTGCCAGCAGCCCCAGGGGTTCCTACGAGCAGTACTTC. This sequence encodes CASSPRGSYEQYF.